This T cell receptor (beta chain) was found in a study of identical twins. Germline V lookup: CDR1 SGHVS, CDR2 FNYEAQ. CDR3 length: 13 residues. Trimming shortened V by 3 bases and J by 5 bases, and 7 bases separated the two germline ends. With template switching, a universal primer site was added, and the cDNA carried unique molecular identifiers. TCRdb re-derived calls from the 5' RACE reads in MiXCR, one entry per CDR3 protein. The sample has under 800,000 distinct CDR3 sequences; about 20% are singletons. The study, taken as a whole, reports: In zero-insertion analyses, partial confounding could arise from invariant MAIT and iNKT cells.

This clonotype has more than one count but fewer than ten. The antigen is not known. The sample was also linked to a second study, of T cells expressing NK-cell markers. As reported in that work: The authors sequenced eight donors, of whom seven were HCMV-seropositive and one was seronegative. An anti-gamma-delta TCR antibody restricted sorting to alpha-beta TCR T cells in several experiments.

This TCR derives from a woman younger than 35 in good health. The chain carries TRBV7-6 and TRBJ2-2; D tentatively reads TRBD1 or TRBD2 (5 bases each). Sequenced: PBMCs. CDR3 DNA sequence: TGTGCCAGCAGCTTCGGGGCGACCGGGGAGCTGTTTTTT. Encoded protein: CASSFGATGELFF.